Below, 4 T cell receptor beta chains from the same sample are listed, as sequenced in a study of T cells after yellow fever vaccination. TCRdb re-derived calls from the 5' RACE reads in MiXCR, one entry per CDR3 protein. In the table there are 300,000 to 400,000 distinct CDR3 sequences, roughly a tenth of which are singletons. Sequenced here: CD4+ T cells sorted from PBMCs, sampled 45 days after the yellow fever booster vaccination. The receptors originated from a man between 18 and 35 years old who received the YFV17D yellow fever vaccine.

V usage is TRBV12-3 or TRBV12-4 and J usage is TRBJ1-5; D not resolved. V lost 6 bases and J 2 bases, leaving 14 bases between the germline ends. The CDR3 length is 15 residues. DNA of the CDR3: TGTGCCAGCAGGTTAATGGGGAACGGCAATCAGCCCCAGCATTTT. Residues: CASRLMGNGNQPQHF.

This clonotype turned up a few times. The V and J genes are TRBV18 and TRBJ2-7; 8 bases are a match to TRBD1. The V and J ends lost 2 bases and 3 bases, in that order; junction bases with no gene match: 6. CDR1 and CDR2 (germline): KGHSH, LQKENI. The CDR3 covers 15 residues. Here the CDR3 DNA reads TGTGCCAGCTCACCATCCCCCGGGACAGGCTACGAGCAGTACTTC. It translates to CASSPSPGTGYEQYF.

This clonotype was seen more than once but under ten times. V usage is TRBV4-2 and J usage is TRBJ2-1, with 9 bases identical to TRBD2. Germline V gives CDR1 LGHNA, CDR2 YNFKEQ. The V and J ends lost 4 bases and 8 bases, in that order; junction bases with no gene match: 9. CDR3 length equals 15 residues. CDR3 sequence (DNA): TGTGCCAGCAGCCTGCCGGGACTAGCTGGCTATGAGCAGTTCTTC. As protein: CASSLPGLAGYEQFF.

This clonotype occurred a few times. The chain links TRBV6-2 or TRBV6-3 to TRBJ2-1; TRBD2 matches 9 bases. Trimming removed 6 bases from V and 9 bases from J; junction bases left unmatched: 9. The CDR3 contains 14 residues. In germline, CDR1 is MNHEY, CDR2 SVGEGT. The CDR3 here is CASRVRGGQGEQFF. CDR3 nucleotide sequence: TGTGCCAGCAGAGTGCGGGGGGGCCAGGGTGAGCAGTTCTTC.